The source of this T cell receptor (beta chain) is a study of blood T cells in healthy people across ages (dated by TCRdb to the mid-2010s). Study-wide context: In model experiments, roughly one uniquely barcoded TCR beta cDNA molecule per two T cells was captured by template switching. Using deep sequencing normalized with unique cDNA molecular identifiers, the study measured how TCR beta repertoire diversity changes with age. To avoid experimental bias, donors of different ages were randomly spread across the sequencing lanes. The study analyzed two additional independent replicas of 1 million unique cDNA reads from the same blood draw for two donors, one aged 18 to 30 and one aged 80 or older. Four age groups were formed from the donors: young (average 16 years), middle-aged (less than 40), aged (over 55) and long-lived (82). Here is what the overall study found, with its caveats: Bulk unsorted PBMC profiling prevented conclusive comparison of naive and antigen-experienced compartments. As age increased, observed TCR beta diversity per million T cells dropped in a roughly linear way, and a significant reduction was already evident by age 40. Donor CMV infection status was unknown, potentially confounding age-related changes in expanded clonotypes. Estimates of total diversity based on one million sequenced T cells were regarded as lower bounds and as underestimates. The long-lived group showed more naive CD4+ T cells, fewer expanded clones and increased TCR diversity than the aged group, suggesting age selection. The percentage of naive T cells measured by flow cytometry correlated strongly with observed TCR beta diversity.

The donors were 40 or so Caucasian individuals from Russia, aged 6 to 90 years, who were systemically healthy. Each donor gave roughly 11 milliliters of peripheral blood, drawn into EDTA-treated Vacutainer tubes. Ficoll-Paque density-gradient centrifugation was used to isolate PBMCs, with at least 6.5 million per sample. Trizol reagent was used to extract total RNA from PBMCs, with at least 6 micrograms per sample. For every donor, flow cytometry on a PBMC aliquot measured the percentage of naive CD45RAhigh/CD27high T cells. The library was produced with 5' RACE. Reads for this sample came from an Illumina HiSeq 2500. A second PCR of roughly 6 to 11 cycles was performed with a sample-barcoded 5' primer and a J-beta primer mix. Each TCR beta cDNA molecule received a unique molecular identifier from a template-switch 5' adaptor carrying 12 random nucleotides. Each sample yielded at least 2.5 million CDR3-containing paired-end reads. The Mint cDNA synthesis kit, primed by a TRBC-specific oligonucleotide, was used to synthesize first-strand cDNA from all RNA. All cDNA was treated with uracil-DNA glycosylase and then went through a first 18-cycle PCR with the universal primers M1SS and BC2_uni_R. Regarding the original processing steps: For normalization, 1 million high-quality reads were randomly selected from each sample, with every read carrying a distinct molecular identifier. Instead of being binned into consensus sequences, reads with shared molecular identifiers were discarded. MiTCR, run with a Q25 quality threshold and the strictest error-elimination algorithm, handled CDR3 identification, clonotype clustering and error correction. A nonparametric unseen species model using Euler transformation provided a lower-bound estimate of total TCR beta diversity. TCRdb applied fastp at Q25 and MiXCR to the public reads, then kept only in-frame beta chains. Rows are combined by CDR3 protein, so each entry shows the most common genes and DNA. TCRdb's processing, not the authors' own work, is the source of the V and J calls. For this sample the table gives roughly 860,000 distinct CDR3 sequences, of which roughly 60% were detected only once. The ten largest clones capture around 30% of the sample.

Concerning this clonotype itself: Its antigen is currently not known. Per-base quality was not reported, and no clone a single base away is much larger than it.

The CDR3, cysteine through phenylalanine, is 16 amino acids long. The kept DNA is CDR3 alone, 48 bases in frame from the first base. At the junction V is shortened by 1 base and J by 6 bases, with 16 bases in between. From a lookup of the germline V gene, CDR1 and CDR2 are SGHDN and FVKESK. Sequencing was done on a sample of blood. The chain uses TRBV14 and TRBJ2-1, with the D gene possibly TRBD1 or TRBD2, each one fitting 6 bases. The sequence was collected from a young man in good health. The CDR3 region has the sequence CASSQVRGGYGNEQFF. The nucleotide sequence is TGTGCCAGCAGCCAAGTCAGGGGAGGATACGGCAATGAGCAGTTCTTC.